This is a list of T cell receptor beta chains from one sample in a study of shared clonotypes between healthy human individuals. This table comes from immunoSEQ multiplex PCR, and its TCRdb copy is limited to in-frame clones, with some not included. The sample carries some 1.5 million clones, 98% recorded once. The specimen sequenced was naive CD4+ T cells sorted from blood. The receptor source for this set is a man aged 30 to 39 in good health. CDR3s leave out the opening cysteine and the closing phenylalanine or tryptophan. The D gene is left open where the match is weak. Clone size is given for some rows only: seen once, a few or many times, or a class if the clone is expanded.

d_call j_call cdr3_length clone_size v_call cdr3_aa
NA TRBJ2-7 9 NA TRBV7-2 ASGSWYEQY
NA TRBJ1-3 13 NA TRBV7-2 ASSFRPSGGNTIY
NA TRBJ2-1 15 NA TRBV29-1 SVAALTGVSSYNEQF
NA TRBJ2-1 10 NA TRBV10-2 ASSESGNEQF
TRBD2 TRBJ2-1 13 NA TRBV5-1 ASSLEVAGGREQF
NA TRBJ1-5 13 NA TRBV7-2 ASSLVSDSNQPQH
NA TRBJ1-1 12 NA TRBV5-4 ASSQRGMNTEAF
TRBD2 TRBJ2-7 11 NA TRBV10-2 ASSVARGYEQY
NA TRBJ1-4 13 NA TRBV11-2 ASRKEGRNNEKLF
NA TRBJ2-5 13 NA TRBV9 ASSVEAATQETQY
TRBD1 TRBJ1-1 13 NA TRBV18 ASSPGQGGNTEAF
NA TRBJ2-1 14 NA TRBV7-9 ASSLQGLTGGNEQF
NA TRBJ1-4 13 NA TRBV6-1 ASSAFRDNNEKLF
TRBD2 TRBJ2-1 13 NA TRBV6-1 ASKIAGVSYNEQF
NA TRBJ1-2 10 NA TRBV9 ASSVAGRGYT
NA TRBJ1-4 14 NA TRBV5-1 ASSLRTEATNEKLF
NA TRBJ1-2 9 NA TRBV18 ASSQSYGYT
TRBD1 TRBJ2-1 11 NA TRBV29-1 SGTGGTYNEQF
NA TRBJ2-1 12 once TRBV27 ASRQGLLYNEQF
NA TRBJ2-2 12 NA TRBV6-5 ASSPSGGTGELF
NA TRBJ2-7 11 NA TRBV4-1 ASSQEKGSEQY
NA TRBJ2-1 14 NA TRBV27 ASTSQGRPGTNEQF
NA TRBJ2-7 10 NA TRBV28 ASTKAEYEQY
NA TRBJ1-1 8 NA TRBV20-1 SQQDYEAF
TRBD2 TRBJ2-1 14 once TRBV10-3 AISEALAADYNEQF
NA TRBJ2-3 15 NA TRBV25-1 ASSESVIGGATDTQY
TRBD1 TRBJ1-3 13 NA TRBV9 ASSVVDRAGNTIY
NA TRBJ2-1 9 NA TRBV6-6 ASSLADEQF
TRBD1 TRBJ2-5 13 NA TRBV7-9 ASSTAGTGRETQY
NA TRBJ1-4 12 NA TRBV6-1 ASSDIPANEKLF
NA TRBJ1-3 9 NA TRBV12-5 ASGVGNTIY
NA TRBJ2-3 12 NA TRBV9 ASSVRLGTDTQY
NA TRBJ2-3 13 NA TRBV5-1 ASSLPGAITDTQY
TRBD1 TRBJ2-1 14 NA TRBV18 ASSQSGQVAYNEQF
NA TRBJ1-3 11 NA TRBV5-1 ASSLTPGDTIY
NA TRBJ1-2 11 NA TRBV11-2 ASSRRGRYGYT
NA TRBJ2-2 14 NA TRBV11-1 ASSFTGLPNTGELF
NA TRBJ2-1 14 once TRBV9 ASGYGGQSSYNEQF
TRBD1 TRBJ2-7 12 once TRBV27 ASGTETGGVGQY
NA TRBJ2-5 12 NA TRBV25-1 ASSESRSEETQY
NA TRBJ2-2 11 NA TRBV30 AWSEQAHGELF
NA TRBJ2-7 12 NA TRBV7-2 ASSSETQTSEQY
NA TRBJ2-6 16 NA TRBV4-1 ASSERTESYSGANVLT
TRBD1 TRBJ2-7 11 NA TRBV10-3 ATGTGGTYEQY
TRBD2 TRBJ2-1 15 NA TRBV19 ASSMSTSGLGGDEQF
NA TRBJ1-2 10 NA TRBV30 ALEQGLYGYT
NA TRBJ2-4 13 NA TRBV29-1 SVENRELAKNIQY
NA TRBJ2-1 10 NA TRBV2 ASSASLHEQF
NA TRBJ2-7 9 NA TRBV5-6 ASSFVGEQY
NA TRBJ2-1 9 NA TRBV6-4 ASSDQGGEF
TRBD1 TRBJ2-2 13 once TRBV28 ASSAGQDDTGELF
TRBD2 TRBJ2-7 13 NA TRBV4-3 ASSQTIAGPYEQY
TRBD1 TRBJ1-1 13 NA TRBV30 AWSAGQGRNTEAF